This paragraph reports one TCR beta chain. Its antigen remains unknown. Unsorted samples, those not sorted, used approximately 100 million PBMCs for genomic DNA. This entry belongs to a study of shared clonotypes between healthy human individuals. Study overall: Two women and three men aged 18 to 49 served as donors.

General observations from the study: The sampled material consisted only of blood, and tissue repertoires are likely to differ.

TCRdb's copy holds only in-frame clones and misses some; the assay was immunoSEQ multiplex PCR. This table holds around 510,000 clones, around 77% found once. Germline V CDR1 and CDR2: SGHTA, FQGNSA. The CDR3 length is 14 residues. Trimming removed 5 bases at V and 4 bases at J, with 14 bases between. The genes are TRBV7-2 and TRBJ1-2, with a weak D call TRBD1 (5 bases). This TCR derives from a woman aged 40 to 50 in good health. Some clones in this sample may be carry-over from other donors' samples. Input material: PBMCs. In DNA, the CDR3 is TGTGCCAGCAGCCAAACGGGGGTTTTCTATGGCTACACCTTC. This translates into CASSQTGVFYGYTF.